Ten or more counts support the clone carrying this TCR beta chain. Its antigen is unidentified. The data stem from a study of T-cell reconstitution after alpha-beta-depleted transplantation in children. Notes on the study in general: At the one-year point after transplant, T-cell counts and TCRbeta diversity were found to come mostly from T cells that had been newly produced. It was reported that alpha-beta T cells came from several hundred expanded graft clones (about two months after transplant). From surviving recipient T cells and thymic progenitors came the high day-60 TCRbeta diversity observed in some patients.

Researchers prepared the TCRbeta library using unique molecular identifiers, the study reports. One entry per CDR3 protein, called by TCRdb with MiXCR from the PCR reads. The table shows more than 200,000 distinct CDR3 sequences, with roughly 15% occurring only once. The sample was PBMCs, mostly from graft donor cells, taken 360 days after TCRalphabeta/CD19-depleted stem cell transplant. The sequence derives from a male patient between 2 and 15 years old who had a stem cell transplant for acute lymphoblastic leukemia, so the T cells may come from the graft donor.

The CDR3 spells CSFRQGANNEQFF. CDR3 nucleotides: TGCAGCTTTCGACAGGGGGCTAACAATGAGCAGTTCTTC. The rearrangement uses TRBV29-1 and TRBJ2-1, with 10 bases matching TRBD1. The V and J ends lost 8 bases and 5 bases, in that order; junction bases with no gene match: 6. The CDR3 is made up of 13 amino acids. CDR1 and CDR2 (germline): SQVTM, ANQGSEA.